A selection of T cell receptor beta chains follows, all from one sample in a study of cytomegalovirus exposure and HLA in healthy donors. Clones were sequenced by immunoSEQ multiplex PCR, and TCRdb holds only the in-frame ones, with some missing. Of more than 150,000 clones in the sample, 82% were seen once. What was sequenced was PBMCs. These receptors came from a woman aged 18-30 years in good health and CMV-seronegative. Both conserved end residues are part of each CDR3. The order of the fields is V gene, J gene, D gene, clone size, CDR3 protein, CDR3 DNA. The D gene is left open where the match is weak. Only some rows state a clone size, as once, few, many or a class for expanded clones.

>TRBV11-2|TRBJ2-1|TRBD1|-
CASSLSRGNSYNEQFF
TGTGCCAGCAGCTTGAGCAGGGGGAACTCCTACAATGAGCAGTTCTTC
>TRBV7-2|TRBJ1-2|TRBD1|-
CASSLWGGTGADGYTF
TGTGCCAGCAGCTTATGGGGGGGGACAGGGGCGGATGGCTACACCTTC
>TRBV5-1|TRBJ1-1|TRBD1|-
CASSLASDRGTNTEAFF
TGCGCCAGCAGCTTGGCCTCCGACAGGGGGACCAACACTGAAGCTTTCTTT
>TRBV28|TRBJ1-1|-|-
CASSPGWTEAFF
TGTGCCAGCAGTCCAGGGTGGACTGAAGCTTTCTTT
>TRBV30|TRBJ2-1|-|-
CAWSLYNEQFF
TGTGCCTGGAGTCTCTACAATGAGCAGTTCTTC
>TRBV6-4|TRBJ1-2|-|-
CASSDPRLSGYTF
TGTGCCAGCAGTGACCCCCGACTCAGTGGCTACACCTTC
>TRBV6-1|TRBJ2-4|TRBD2|once
CASSENVAGKNIQYF
TGTGCCAGCAGTGAAAACGTAGCGGGGAAAAACATTCAGTACTTC
>TRBV6-1|TRBJ1-3|TRBD1|-
CASTADRAFGNTIYF
TGTGCCAGCACCGCCGACAGGGCATTCGGAAACACCATATATTTT
>TRBV7-9|TRBJ2-7|-|-
CASSPGFYEQYF
TGTGCCAGCAGCCCGGGTTTTTACGAGCAGTACTTC
>TRBV19|TRBJ1-1|TRBD1|-
CASSILPGQGTEALF
TGTGCCAGTAGTATACTTCCGGGACAGGGGACTGAAGCTCTCTTT
>TRBV19|TRBJ2-3|-|-
CASSMGSSTDTQYF
TGTGCCAGTAGTATGGGGAGTAGCACAGATACGCAGTATTTT
>TRBV11-2|TRBJ2-1|-|-
CATRSYNEQFF
TGTGCCACCCGGAGCTACAATGAGCAGTTCTTC
>TRBV27|TRBJ2-2|-|-
CASSFKWALNTGELFF
TGTGCCAGCAGTTTCAAGTGGGCTTTGAACACCGGGGAGCTGTTTTTT
>TRBV11-2|TRBJ2-5|-|-
CASTPTLAPETQYF
TGTGCCAGCACCCCCACGCTGGCCCCGGAGACCCAGTACTTC
>TRBV6-5|TRBJ2-1|-|few
CASSHDRSSYNEQFF
TGTGCCAGCAGCCACGACCGGAGCTCCTACAATGAGCAGTTCTTC
>TRBV28|TRBJ2-1|TRBD1|-
CASNRGSAADEQFF
TGTGCCAGCAACAGGGGGTCTGCAGCCGATGAGCAGTTCTTC
>TRBV6-5|TRBJ2-7|TRBD1|-
CASRMGRDRGYEQYF
TGTGCCAGCAGGATGGGCCGGGACAGGGGCTACGAGCAGTACTTC
>TRBV6-4|TRBJ2-1|-|-
CASSDSEVNEQFF
TGTGCCAGCAGTGACTCGGAGGTTAATGAGCAGTTCTTC
>TRBV27|TRBJ2-7|-|few
CASSLVPTGEQYF
TGTGCCAGCAGTTTGGTTCCCACTGGCGAGCAGTACTTC
>TRBV6-5|TRBJ1-6|-|few
CASSYGGDGLNSPLHF
TGTGCCAGCAGTTACGGGGGGGACGGTCTTAATTCACCCCTCCACTTT
>TRBV7-8|TRBJ2-1|-|-
CASSLVRASYNEQFF
TGTGCCAGCAGCTTAGTGCGGGCCTCCTACAATGAGCAGTTCTTC
>TRBV10-3|TRBJ2-1|-|-
CAISEPAGAYNEQFF
TGTGCCATCAGTGAGCCCGCAGGGGCCTACAATGAGCAGTTCTTC
>TRBV7-9|TRBJ2-1|TRBD2|-
CASSLGGSADLSSYNEQFF
TGTGCCAGCAGCTTAGGCGGGAGCGCCGACCTTAGCTCCTACAATGAGCAGTTCTTC
>TRBV5-1|TRBJ2-7|TRBD2|-
CASSAKTSGSGYEQYF
TGCGCCAGCAGCGCTAAAACTAGCGGAAGCGGCTACGAGCAGTACTTC
>TRBV15|TRBJ1-5|-|few
CATSSEVQSNQPQHF
TGTGCCACCAGCAGCGAGGTTCAGAGCAATCAGCCCCAGCATTTT
>TRBV9|TRBJ2-5|TRBD2|-
CASSLGTSGRSVTQYF
TGTGCCAGCAGCCTCGGGACTAGCGGGAGGTCGGTGACCCAGTACTTC
>TRBV6-5|TRBJ1-1|TRBD1|-
CASSYRTGETGAFF
TGTGCCAGCAGTTACCGGACAGGGGAAACGGGAGCTTTCTTT
>TRBV5-1|TRBJ2-3|TRBD2|-
CASTWTSGGLNTQYF
TGCGCCAGCACCTGGACTAGCGGGGGGCTGAATACGCAGTATTTT
>TRBV6-5|TRBJ1-4|-|-
CASSPSATNEKLFF
TGTGCCAGCAGTCCTAGTGCAACTAATGAAAAACTGTTTTTT
>TRBV27|TRBJ1-1|-|-
CASSLSPGSASFF
TGTGCCAGCAGTTTATCGCCAGGATCGGCATCTTTCTTT
>TRBV27|TRBJ2-3|TRBD2|-
CASSLFSGRSPDTQYF
TGTGCCAGCAGTTTGTTTAGCGGGAGATCCCCAGATACGCAGTATTTT
>TRBV11-2|TRBJ1-6|-|-
CASSMTNNSPLHF
TGTGCCAGCAGCATGACAAATAATTCACCCCTCCACTTT
>TRBV6-6|TRBJ2-2|TRBD1|few
CASNPGRDRNTGELFF
TGTGCCAGCAACCCCGGACGGGACAGGAACACCGGGGAGCTGTTTTTT
>TRBV27|TRBJ1-2|-|once
CASSLGTRGGNYGYTF
TGTGCCAGCAGCTTGGGAACGCGGGGGGGTAACTATGGCTACACCTTC
>TRBV7-9|TRBJ2-5|TRBD1|-
CASSLGTGGLDQETQYF
TGTGCCAGCAGCTTAGGGACAGGGGGCTTAGACCAAGAGACCCAGTACTTC
>TRBV2|TRBJ1-3|-|-
CASSGQASSGNTIYF
TGTGCCAGCAGTGGACAGGCCAGCTCTGGAAACACCATATATTTT
>TRBV10-1|TRBJ1-5|-|-
CASRMGRVQNQPQHF
TGCGCCAGCAGAATGGGCAGGGTACAAAATCAGCCCCAGCATTTT
>TRBV19|TRBJ1-4|TRBD1|-
CASSITGQIYATNEKLFF
TGTGCCAGTAGTATCACGGGACAGATCTATGCAACTAATGAAAAACTGTTTTTT
>TRBV5-1|TRBJ1-1|TRBD1|-
CASRRTGTENTEAFF
TGCGCCAGCAGGAGAACCGGGACAGAGAACACTGAAGCTTTCTTT
>TRBV7-6|TRBJ2-7|TRBD1|few
CASSLGGTVYEQYF
TGTGCCAGCAGCTTAGGTGGGACAGTCTACGAGCAGTACTTC
>TRBV10-1|TRBJ2-2|TRBD1|-
CASSGQGWDTGELFF
TGCGCCAGCAGTGGACAGGGGTGGGACACCGGGGAGCTGTTTTTT
>TRBV7-8|TRBJ1-1|TRBD1|few
CASSRIKQGSMNTEAFF
TGTGCCAGCAGCCGAATAAAACAGGGGAGCATGAACACTGAAGCTTTCTTT
>TRBV4-2|TRBJ2-7|TRBD2|-
CASSPQSGGATYEQYF
TGTGCCAGCAGCCCACAAAGCGGGGGTGCTACCTACGAGCAGTACTTC
>TRBV29-1|TRBJ2-1|TRBD2|-
CSVEGGLAAYNEQFF
TGCAGCGTTGAAGGGGGACTAGCGGCCTACAATGAGCAGTTCTTC
>TRBV10-3|TRBJ2-3|TRBD2|-
CAMGGGHTQYF
TGTGCCATGGGGGGGGGACATACGCAGTATTTT
>TRBV7-9|TRBJ2-5|TRBD2|-
CASSYFPQQRGFWQETQYF
TGTGCCAGCAGCTACTTTCCCCAACAGCGGGGGTTCTGGCAAGAGACCCAGTACTTC
>TRBV7-8|TRBJ1-5|TRBD1|-
CASSSDRVMAQPQHF
TGTGCCAGCAGCTCCGACAGGGTAATGGCTCAGCCCCAGCATTTT
>TRBV11-3|TRBJ2-3|-|-
CASRETSPHIDTQYF
TGTGCCAGCAGGGAGACCAGTCCCCACATAGATACGCAGTATTTT
>TRBV18|TRBJ1-3|TRBD1|-
CASSPITGGNSGNTIYF
TGTGCCAGCTCACCAATAACAGGGGGGAACTCTGGAAACACCATATATTTT
>TRBV2|TRBJ1-2|TRBD1|-
CASRVETGGHDGYTF
TGTGCCAGCAGGGTTGAAACAGGGGGCCACGACGGCTACACCTTC
>TRBV5-1|TRBJ2-5|TRBD2|once
CASSPGLAGEETQYF
TGCGCCAGCTCACCGGGACTAGCGGGAGAAGAGACCCAGTACTTC
>TRBV13|TRBJ2-3|-|-
CASSLIGRLDTQYF
TGTGCCAGCAGCTTAATCGGAAGACTCGATACGCAGTATTTT
>TRBV2|TRBJ1-2|-|-
CASSEDRLYGYTF
TGTGCCAGCAGTGAAGACAGGCTCTATGGCTACACCTTC
>TRBV11-2|TRBJ2-1|TRBD1|-
CASSLAGGSYNEQFF
TGTGCCAGCAGCTTAGCAGGGGGCTCCTACAATGAGCAGTTCTTC
>TRBV7-9|TRBJ1-1|TRBD1|once
CASSSNRQGFLNTEAFF
TGTGCCAGCAGCTCCAACCGACAGGGATTTCTGAACACTGAAGCTTTCTTT
>TRBV2|TRBJ2-7|TRBD2|-
CAVQNGASGDEQYF
TGTGCCGTCCAGAACGGGGCTAGCGGGGACGAGCAGTACTTC
>TRBV7-8|TRBJ1-2|-|few
CASSDRGAIYGYTF
TGTGCCAGCAGCGACCGGGGGGCTATCTATGGCTACACCTTC